Listed below are T cell receptor beta chains from one sample, sequenced in a study of blood T cell repertoires in COVID-19. TCRdb's table, derived via immunoSEQ multiplex PCR, lists solely in-frame clones and lacks some. The table has over 65,000 clones, roughly 85% seen once. The sample consisted of peripheral blood. Every receptor here comes from a man under 40 with acute or convalescent COVID-19. Both conserved end residues are part of each CDR3. Fields, in order: J gene, V gene, D gene, clone size, CDR3 DNA, CDR3 protein. A D gene is named only where the DNA matches it firmly. Clone sizes are given selectively: once, few, many, or a class where the clone is expanded.

TRBJ2-5	TRBV10-3	-	-	TGTGCCATCTCTCCGGGAGCAGAGACCCAGTACTTC	CAISPGAETQYF
TRBJ1-5	TRBV12-3/TRBV12-4	-	-	TGTGCCAGCAGCCGCCGAGAGCAGCCCCAGCATTTT	CASSRREQPQHF
TRBJ2-2	TRBV10-2	-	-	TGCGCCAGCAGGAGGCCCACCGGGGAGCTGTTTTTT	CASRRPTGELFF
TRBJ2-7	TRBV6-5	TRBD1	-	TGTGCCAGCAGTTACAGGGGGCCCTCCTACGAGCAGTACTTC	CASSYRGPSYEQYF
TRBJ2-7	TRBV19	TRBD1	-	TGTGCCAGTAGTCCCAAGGGGGCTAGCCTACCTAGGGAGCAGTACTTC	CASSPKGASLPREQYF
TRBJ2-4	TRBV13	TRBD2	-	TGTGCCAGCAGCCCCGGGGACCGGGCAGCGCGGGGGAACATTCAGTACTTC	CASSPGDRAARGNIQYF
TRBJ2-1	TRBV7-6	TRBD2	few	TGTGCCAGCAGCTTGGGCCCGGGACTAGCAAATGAGCAGTTCTTC	CASSLGPGLANEQFF
TRBJ1-1	TRBV12-3/TRBV12-4	-	few	TGTGCCAGCAGTTCGCAGGGTGACACTGAAGCTTTCTTT	CASSSQGDTEAFF
TRBJ1-1	TRBV18	TRBD1	-	TGTGCCAGCTCATCACCGGGACAGGGCCGGGGAGCTTTCTTT	CASSSPGQGRGAFF
TRBJ1-2	TRBV5-1	TRBD1	-	TGCGCCAGCAGCTTGGACCTGGACAGGGTCGACTATGGCTACACCTTC	CASSLDLDRVDYGYTF
TRBJ2-7	TRBV15	-	-	TGTGCCACCAGCAGAGGAGGGTATCCGGGCGACGAGCAGTACTTC	CATSRGGYPGDEQYF
TRBJ2-1	TRBV27	TRBD2	-	TGTGCCAGCAGTCCGCCGGGACTAGCGGGAGTGAATGAGCAGTTCTTC	CASSPPGLAGVNEQFF
TRBJ1-5	TRBV19	TRBD1	-	TGTGCCAGTAGTTCCGACAGGGGACAGCCCCAGCATTTT	CASSSDRGQPQHF
TRBJ2-7	TRBV7-9	-	once	TGTGCCAGCAGCCCCCGGGGATCCCGCTACGAGCAGTACTTC	CASSPRGSRYEQYF
TRBJ1-4	TRBV5-4	TRBD1	-	TGTGCCAGCAGCCGCGGAGCCGGGACAGGGAATGAAAAACTGTTTTTT	CASSRGAGTGNEKLFF
TRBJ2-7	TRBV12-3/TRBV12-4	TRBD1	-	TGTGCCAGCAGCAGGACAGGGGCCGGCGAGCAGTACTTC	CASSRTGAGEQYF
TRBJ1-6	TRBV5-4	TRBD1	-	TGTGCCAGCAGCGTTTCCGGGACAGGGATTACTGTTAATTCACCCCTCCACTTT	CASSVSGTGITVNSPLHF
TRBJ2-1	TRBV4-3	-	-	TGCGCCAGCAGCCAAGAGCGCGGACTCTTATTGGAGCAGTTCTTC	CASSQERGLLLEQFF
TRBJ1-1	TRBV10-3	TRBD1	-	TGTGCCATCAGGGACAGGACTGAAGCTTTCTTT	CAIRDRTEAFF
TRBJ2-3	TRBV7-9	-	-	TGTGCCAGCAGCGCATTCCGTAGCGGAGCAGATACGCAGTATTTT	CASSAFRSGADTQYF